Presented here are 20 T cell receptor beta chains from one specimen sequenced in a study of CD8 T cells in ankylosing spondylitis (dated by TCRdb to about 2017). Libraries were prepared through 5' RACE. For sequencing, an Illumina HiSeq 2500 was employed. TCRdb reanalyzed the raw reads on its own, using fastp at Q25 for trimming and MiXCR for clone calling, and kept in-frame beta chains. For every CDR3 protein sequence, its rows merge into one entry that carries the most common genes and DNA. For this sample the table gives 30,000 to 45,000 distinct CDR3 sequences, of which about an eighth were detected only once. The leading ten clones occupy roughly 30% of the sample. The sequenced sample consisted of synovial fluid, either unsorted or a sorted T cell fraction (not recorded which). Receptor source: a male donor with ankylosing spondylitis.

This sequence joins TRBV5-1 and TRBJ2-7; the D is unclear. Trimming shortened V by 0 bases and J by 3 bases, and 7 bases separated the two germline ends. The CDR3 runs to 13 residues. Germline CDR1 and CDR2: SGHRS and YFSETQ. The CDR3 loop reads CASSLGDYYEQYF. CDR3 bases: TGCGCCAGCAGCTTGGGAGATTACTACGAGCAGTACTTC.

This clonotype was counted once. This rearrangement joins TRBV4-2 to TRBJ1-5, with no clear D. The CDR3 is 15 residues long. With 4 bases removed from V and 0 bases from J, the gap between germline ends came to 10 bases. Germline loops: CDR1 LGHNA, CDR2 YNFKEQ. Here the CDR3 reads CASSPHSHSNQPQHF. CDR3 sequence (DNA): TGTGCCAGCAGCCCCCACAGCCATAGCAATCAGCCCCAGCATTTT.

The chain recombines TRBV5-5 with TRBJ2-3, with a tentative D call TRBD1 (6 bases). Germline V gives CDR1 SGHKS, CDR2 YYEKEE (reference sequence). V gave up 0 bases and J gave up 6 bases, with 14 bases separating them. CDR3 length: 15 residues. The CDR3 here is CASSLEQGPPDTQYF. CDR3 in DNA: TGTGCCAGCAGCTTGGAACAGGGCCCGCCGGATACGCAGTATTTT.

This clonotype was seen a handful of times. This chain uses TRBV20-1 with TRBJ2-7; tentative D call: TRBD1 (6 bases). V was pared by 4 bases and J by 7 bases, with 23 bases between. Germline assignment: CDR1 DFQATT and CDR2 SNEGSKA (reference sequence). This CDR3 contains 15 residues. The CDR3 reads CSAIRPRAGVGEQYF. The CDR3 DNA reads TGCAGTGCTATTAGGCCTAGGGCAGGGGTCGGTGAGCAGTACTTC.

This clonotype has only a few counts. The gene calls are TRBV12-3 or TRBV12-4 and TRBJ2-7; weak D call: TRBD2 (5 bases). The length of the CDR3 is 12 residues. Trimming pared 4 bases from V and 3 bases from J, leaving 7 bases between. DNA of the CDR3: TGTGCCAGCAGTTCGGGGATCTACGAGCAGTACTTC. Its translation is CASSSGIYEQYF.

About this clonotype itself: This may arise from a read error, as a much more abundant clone is one base away. The chain employs TRBV13 and TRBJ1-2; no clear D gene. V lost 5 bases, J lost 2 bases, and 12 bases lay in between. CDR1 is PRHDT and CDR2 is FYEKMQ in the germline V gene (reference sequence). CDR3 size: 14 residues. CDR3 nucleotides: TGTGCCAGCAGCACCCCGACAAAGAACTATGGCTACACCTTC. Encoded protein: CASSTPTKNYGYTF.

This clonotype was picked up many times. The chain recombines TRBV27 with TRBJ2-7; 7 bases map to TRBD1. Germline V lookup: CDR1 MNHEY, CDR2 SMNVEV (reference sequence). The CDR3 spans 14 residues. The V and J ends lost 6 bases and 3 bases, in that order; junction bases with no gene match: 8. CDR3 residues: CASRPGQFLYEQYF. The CDR3 coding sequence is TGTGCCAGCAGACCGGGACAGTTTCTCTACGAGCAGTACTTC.

In its sample, this clonotype was seen many times. The V gene is TRBV21-1, the J gene TRBJ1-5. TRBV21-1 is given as a pseudogene. CDR3 length: 12 amino acids. The CDR3 loop reads CASSAMGQPQHF. In DNA form, the CDR3 reads TGTGCCAGCAGCGCAATGGGTCAGCCCCAGCATTTT.

In this sample, this clonotype turned up a few times. This rearrangement joins TRBV20-1 to TRBJ2-5; TRBD2 is a possible D gene (7 bases). With 7 bases removed from V and 5 bases from J, the gap between germline ends came to 17 bases. CDR1 and CDR2 (germline): DFQATT, SNEGSKA (reference sequence). The CDR3 contains 13 residues. CDR3 residues: CSVPRGEGETQYF. The CDR3 coding sequence is TGCAGTGTTCCGAGGGGGGAGGGTGAGACCCAGTACTTC.

This clonotype was observed a handful of times. The rearrangement links TRBV4-3 to TRBJ2-5, with 9 bases that match TRBD1. The germline CDR1 and CDR2 sequences are LGHNA and YSLEER. The CDR3 runs 16 residues. V gave up 4 bases and J gave up 5 bases; unmatched junction bases: 11. CDR3 DNA sequence: TGCGCCAGCAGCCCAGAACGACAGGGGGTGGGCGAGACCCAGTACTTC. Translation gives CASSPERQGVGETQYF.

This clonotype occurred many times. The chain links TRBV27 to TRBJ1-4; D gene unclear. Trimming stripped 2 bases from V and 4 bases from J, with 14 bases between. The V gene's germline CDR1 is MNHEY and CDR2 SMNVEV (reference sequence). CDR3 size: 16 residues. DNA for the CDR3: TGTGCCAGCAGTTTAAAGCCGGTCTTATATAATGAAAAACTGTTTTTT. This gives the protein CASSLKPVLYNEKLFF.

This clonotype was observed at least ten times. The chain links TRBV28 to TRBJ1-1; 7 nucleotides line up with TRBD1. Germline V gives CDR1 MDHEN, CDR2 SYDVKM. The ends lost 1 base at V and 1 base at J; junction bases unmatched: 3. This CDR3 region has 15 residues. CDR3 protein: CASSLFRQGNTEAFF. The CDR3 coding sequence is TGTGCCAGCAGTTTATTCCGACAGGGGAACACTGAAGCTTTCTTT.

This clonotype was recorded a few times. The chain recombines TRBV5-1 with TRBJ2-1; maybe TRBD2 (6 bases). This CDR3 comprises 19 residues. CDR1 and CDR2 (germline): SGHRS, YFSETQ. The ends were cut back, 3 bases at V and 4 bases at J, with 26 bases in the middle. CDR3 amino acids: CASSCSFSEGKPLYNEQFF. DNA for the CDR3: TGCGCCAGCAGCTGTTCTTTTTCGGAGGGGAAACCCCTGTACAATGAGCAGTTCTTC.

The rearrangement uses TRBV7-3 and TRBJ2-5; D may be TRBD1 (5 bases). This CDR3 has 13 residues. Germline values: CDR1 SGHTA, CDR2 FQGTGA. With 3 bases removed from V and 5 bases from J, the gap between germline ends came to 10 bases. This CDR3 is CASSFAAGETQYF. CDR3 DNA sequence: TGTGCCAGCAGCTTTGCCGCAGGGGAGACCCAGTACTTC.

V usage is TRBV5-1 and J usage is TRBJ2-7; D may be TRBD2 (5 bases). The CDR3 has 15 amino acids. The germline gives CDR1 SGHRS, CDR2 YFSETQ. Trimming removed 2 bases at V and 9 bases at J, with 21 bases between. Here the CDR3 reads CASSFGPGSYLAQYF. The CDR3 DNA is TGCGCCAGCAGCTTTGGTCCGGGATCTTATCTAGCGCAGTACTTC.

The chain uses TRBV20-1 and TRBJ2-3; 8 nucleotides line up with TRBD2. J gave up 3 bases and V 7 bases, and 3 bases lay outside the gene matches. The CDR3 has 12 amino acids. Germline CDR1 is DFQATT and CDR2 is SNEGSKA (reference sequence). CDR3 in DNA: TGCAGTGGAGCGGGGGAGACAGATACGCAGTATTTT. Protein sequence: CSGAGETDTQYF.

This clonotype was seen more than once but under ten times. V and J are TRBV2 and TRBJ2-1, with 10 positions matching TRBD2. The CDR3 runs 21 residues. Germline V gene lookup returns CDR1 SNHLY and CDR2 FYNNEI. The J segment lost 0 bases and the V segment lost 2 bases, leaving 16 bases of the junction unmatched. The CDR3 region has the DNA TGTGCCAGCAGTGAAACTATGGGACTAGCGATAATTCCCCGCTCCTACAATGAGCAGTTCTTC. Amino acid sequence: CASSETMGLAIIPRSYNEQFF.

This clonotype was seen many times. The V call is TRBV7-8, the J call TRBJ2-7, with D perhaps matching TRBD1 or TRBD2 (5 bases each). Trimming shortened V by 2 bases and J by 2 bases, and 19 bases separated the two germline ends. Germline V gene data show CDR1 as SGHVS and CDR2 as FQNEAQ. The CDR3 runs to 17 residues. In nucleotides, the CDR3 is TGTGCCAGCAGCTTAAATCTTGGCAGGGAGTTAACCTACGAGCAGTACTTC. Protein product: CASSLNLGRELTYEQYF.

This clonotype turned up a few times. The chain has TRBV7-6 and TRBJ1-2, with TRBD1 matching over 10 bases. The germline V gene has CDR1 SGHVS and CDR2 FNYEAQ. The ends lost 5 bases at V and 8 bases at J; junction bases unmatched: 14. The CDR3 is made up of 16 amino acids. In nucleotides, the CDR3 is TGTGCCAGCAGCCCCTTATCCGGGACAGGGGTGTTCGGCTACACCTTC. It encodes CASSPLSGTGVFGYTF.

J is TRBJ2-7 and V is TRBV4-1; possibly TRBD2 for D (6 bases). Trimming stripped 1 base from V and 2 bases from J, with 15 bases between. The CDR3 length is 16 residues. Germline CDR1 is MGHRA and CDR2 is YSYEKL. The DNA of the CDR3 is TGCGCCAGCAGCCAAGCTCTGACTAGGACCCCCTACGAGCAGTACTTC. Amino acids: CASSQALTRTPYEQYF.